The T cell receptor beta chain described here comes from a study of cytomegalovirus exposure and HLA in healthy donors. Per germline, CDR1 MRHNA and CDR2 SNTAGT. This CDR3 has 14 residues. The V end was cut by 7 bases, the J end by 2 bases, with 9 bases between. The primer mix had 60 Vbeta and 13 Jbeta primers. Profiling relied on immunoSEQ multiplex PCR, and the TCRdb table lists in-frame clones only, not all of them. The table has 100,000 to 120,000 clones, approximately 80% seen once; the top ten hold around 6.6%. This chain uses TRBV6-4 with TRBJ1-6; a possible D gene is TRBD1 (5 bases). The source is a young man in good health and CMV-seropositive. The specimen sequenced was PBMCs. The CDR3 loop reads CASTDSPYNSPLHF. The CDR3 bases are TGTGCCAGCACAGACAGCCCCTATAATTCACCCCTCCACTTT.